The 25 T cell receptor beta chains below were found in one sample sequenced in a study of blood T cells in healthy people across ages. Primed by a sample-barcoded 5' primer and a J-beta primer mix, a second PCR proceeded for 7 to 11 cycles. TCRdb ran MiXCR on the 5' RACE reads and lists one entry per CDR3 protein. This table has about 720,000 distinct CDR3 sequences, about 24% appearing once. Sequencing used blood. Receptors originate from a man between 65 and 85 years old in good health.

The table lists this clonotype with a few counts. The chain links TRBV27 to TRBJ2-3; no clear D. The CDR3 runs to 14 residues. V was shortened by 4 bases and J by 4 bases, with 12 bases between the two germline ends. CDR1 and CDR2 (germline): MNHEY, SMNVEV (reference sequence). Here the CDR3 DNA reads TGTGCCAGCAGTTCCCCTGTACGCGCAGATACGCAGTATTTT. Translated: CASSSPVRADTQYF.

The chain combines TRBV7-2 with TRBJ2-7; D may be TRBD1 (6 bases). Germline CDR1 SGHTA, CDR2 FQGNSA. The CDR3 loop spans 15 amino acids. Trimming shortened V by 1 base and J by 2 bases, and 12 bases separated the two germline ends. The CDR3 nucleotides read TGTGCCAGCAGCTTAGGAATAGGACAGACCTACGAGCAGTACGTC. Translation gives CASSLGIGQTYEQYV.

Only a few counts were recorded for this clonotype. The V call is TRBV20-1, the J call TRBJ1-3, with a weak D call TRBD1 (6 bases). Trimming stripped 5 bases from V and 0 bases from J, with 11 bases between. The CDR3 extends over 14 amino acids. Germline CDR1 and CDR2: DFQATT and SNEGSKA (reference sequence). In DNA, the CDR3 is TGCAGTGCTGTGACAGGAACCTCTGGAAACACCATATATTTT. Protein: CSAVTGTSGNTIYF.

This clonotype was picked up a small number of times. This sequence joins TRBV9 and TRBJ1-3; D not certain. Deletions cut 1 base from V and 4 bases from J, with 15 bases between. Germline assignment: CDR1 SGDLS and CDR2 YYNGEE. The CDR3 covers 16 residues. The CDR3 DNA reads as TGTGCCAGCAGCGTACTATCAGGCGGACTCGGAAACACCATATATTTT. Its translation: CASSVLSGGLGNTIYF.

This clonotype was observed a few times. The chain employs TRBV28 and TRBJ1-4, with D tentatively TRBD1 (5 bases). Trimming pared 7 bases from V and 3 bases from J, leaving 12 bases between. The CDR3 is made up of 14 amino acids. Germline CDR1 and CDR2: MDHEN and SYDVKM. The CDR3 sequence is CASIMGGSNEKLFF. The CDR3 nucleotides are TGTGCCAGCATTATGGGGGGATCTAATGAAAAACTGTTTTTT.

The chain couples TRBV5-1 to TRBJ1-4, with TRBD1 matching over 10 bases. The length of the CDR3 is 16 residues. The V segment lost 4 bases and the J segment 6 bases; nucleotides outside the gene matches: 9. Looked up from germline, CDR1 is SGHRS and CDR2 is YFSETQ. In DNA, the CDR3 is TGCGCCAGCAGCCAACAATCCGGGACAGGGGATGAAAAACTGTTTTTT. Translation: CASSQQSGTGDEKLFF.

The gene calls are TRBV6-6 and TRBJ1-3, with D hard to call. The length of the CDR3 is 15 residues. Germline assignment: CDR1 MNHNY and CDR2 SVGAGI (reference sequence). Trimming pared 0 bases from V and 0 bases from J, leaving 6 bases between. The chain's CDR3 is CASSYSPNSGNTIYF. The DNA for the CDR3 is TGTGCCAGCAGTTACTCCCCAAACTCTGGAAACACCATATATTTT.

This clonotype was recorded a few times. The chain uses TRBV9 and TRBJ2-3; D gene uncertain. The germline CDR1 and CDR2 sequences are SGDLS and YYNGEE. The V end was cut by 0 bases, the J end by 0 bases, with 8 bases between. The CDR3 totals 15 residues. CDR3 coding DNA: TGTGCCAGCAGCGTAGAGAGGCGGAGCACAGATACGCAGTATTTT. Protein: CASSVERRSTDTQYF.

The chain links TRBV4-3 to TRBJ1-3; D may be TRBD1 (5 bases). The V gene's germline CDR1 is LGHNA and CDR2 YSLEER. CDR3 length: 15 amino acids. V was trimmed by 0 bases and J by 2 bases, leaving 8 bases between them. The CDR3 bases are TGCGCCAGCAGCCAAGATTTGGGGGCTGGAAACACCATATATTTT. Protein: CASSQDLGAGNTIYF.

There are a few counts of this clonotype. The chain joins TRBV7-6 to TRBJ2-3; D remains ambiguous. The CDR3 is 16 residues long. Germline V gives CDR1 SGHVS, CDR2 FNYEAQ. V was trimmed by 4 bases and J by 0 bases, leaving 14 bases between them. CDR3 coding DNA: TGTGCCAGCAGCTCCCGAGGAGTTCTGAGCACAGATACGCAGTATTTT. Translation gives CASSSRGVLSTDTQYF.

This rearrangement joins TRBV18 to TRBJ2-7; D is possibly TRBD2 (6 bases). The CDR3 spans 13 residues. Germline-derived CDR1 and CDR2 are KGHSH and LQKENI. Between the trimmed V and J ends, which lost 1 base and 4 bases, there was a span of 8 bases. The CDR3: CASSPQEGYEQYF. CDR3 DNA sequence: TGTGCCAGCTCACCACAGGAGGGATACGAGCAGTACTTC.

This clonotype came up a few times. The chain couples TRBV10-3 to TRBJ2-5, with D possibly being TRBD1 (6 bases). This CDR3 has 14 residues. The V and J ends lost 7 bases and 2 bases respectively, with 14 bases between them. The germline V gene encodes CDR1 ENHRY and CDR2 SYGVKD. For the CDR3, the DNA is TGTGCCATCAAAGCAAACAGGGTGCAAGAGACCCAGTACTTC. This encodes CAIKANRVQETQYF.

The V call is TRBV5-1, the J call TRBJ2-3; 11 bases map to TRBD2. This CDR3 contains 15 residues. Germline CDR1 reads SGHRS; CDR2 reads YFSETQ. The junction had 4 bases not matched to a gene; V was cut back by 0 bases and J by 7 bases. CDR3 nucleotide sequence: TGCGCCAGCAGCTTGGGGACTAGCGGGTTTTATACGCAGTATTTT. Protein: CASSLGTSGFYTQYF.

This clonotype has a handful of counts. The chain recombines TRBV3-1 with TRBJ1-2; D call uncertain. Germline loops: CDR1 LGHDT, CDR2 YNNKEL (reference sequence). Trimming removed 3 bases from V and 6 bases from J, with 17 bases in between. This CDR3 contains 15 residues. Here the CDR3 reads CASSHRESPFHGYTF. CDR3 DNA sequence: TGTGCCAGCAGCCACCGAGAGTCTCCCTTCCATGGCTACACCTTC.

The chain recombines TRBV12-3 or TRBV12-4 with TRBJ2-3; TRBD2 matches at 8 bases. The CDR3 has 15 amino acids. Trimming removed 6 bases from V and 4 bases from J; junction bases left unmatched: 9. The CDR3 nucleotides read TGTGCCAGCAGACTACCCGGGGGGGGCGCAGATACGCAGTATTTT. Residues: CASRLPGGGADTQYF.

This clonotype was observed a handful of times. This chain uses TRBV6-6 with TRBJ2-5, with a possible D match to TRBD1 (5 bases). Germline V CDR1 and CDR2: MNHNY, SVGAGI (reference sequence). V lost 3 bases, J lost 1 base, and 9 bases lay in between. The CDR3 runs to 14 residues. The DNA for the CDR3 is TGTGCCAGCAGTTATTCAGGGTCCCAAGAGACCCAGTACTTC. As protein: CASSYSGSQETQYF.

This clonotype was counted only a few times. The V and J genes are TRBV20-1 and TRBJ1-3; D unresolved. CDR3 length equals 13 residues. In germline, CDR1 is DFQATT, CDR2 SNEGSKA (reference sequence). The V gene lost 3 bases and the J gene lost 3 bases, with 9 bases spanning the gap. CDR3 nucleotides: TGCAGTGCTAGTCAGCAGAGTGGAAACACCATATATTTT. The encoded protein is CSASQQSGNTIYF.

The CDR3 loop reads CASSSVRSYEQYF. CDR3 bases: TGTGCCAGCAGTTCGGTCAGATCTTACGAGCAGTACTTC. This sequence joins TRBV2 and TRBJ2-5; D is unclear. The DNA end is more similar to TRBJ2-7, so the J call may be wrong. This CDR3 is built from 13 residues. Germline CDR1 is SNHLY and CDR2 is FYNNEI.

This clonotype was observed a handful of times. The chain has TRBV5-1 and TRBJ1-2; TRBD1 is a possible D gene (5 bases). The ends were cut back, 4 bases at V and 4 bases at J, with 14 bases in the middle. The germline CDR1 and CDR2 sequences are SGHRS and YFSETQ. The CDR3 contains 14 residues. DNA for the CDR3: TGCGCCAGCAGCGACAGACAGAATTCCTATGGCTACACCTTC. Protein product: CASSDRQNSYGYTF.

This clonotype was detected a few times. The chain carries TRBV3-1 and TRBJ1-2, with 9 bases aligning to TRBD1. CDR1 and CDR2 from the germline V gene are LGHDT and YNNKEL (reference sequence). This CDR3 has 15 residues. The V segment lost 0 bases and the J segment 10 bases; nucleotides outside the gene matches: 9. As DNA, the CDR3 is TGTGCCAGCAGCCAAGATCTGAACAGGGGGCGCGTCTACACCTTC. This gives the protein CASSQDLNRGRVYTF.

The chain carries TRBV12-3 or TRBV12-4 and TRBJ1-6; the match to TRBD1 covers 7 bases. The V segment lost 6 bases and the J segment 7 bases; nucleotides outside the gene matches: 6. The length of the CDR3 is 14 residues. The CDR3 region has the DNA TGTGCCAGCAGCCTGGACAGGCGGAATTCACCCCTCCACTTT. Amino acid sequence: CASSLDRRNSPLHF.

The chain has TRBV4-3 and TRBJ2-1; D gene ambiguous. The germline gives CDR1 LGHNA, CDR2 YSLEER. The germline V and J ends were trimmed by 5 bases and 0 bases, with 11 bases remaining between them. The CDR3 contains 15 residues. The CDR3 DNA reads TGCGCCAGCAGCGAAGGGTTAAGCTCCTACAATGAGCAGTTCTTC. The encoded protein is CASSEGLSSYNEQFF.

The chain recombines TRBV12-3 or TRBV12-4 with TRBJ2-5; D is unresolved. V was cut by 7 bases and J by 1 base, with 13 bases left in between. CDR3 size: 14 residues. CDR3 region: CASINTDLQETQYF. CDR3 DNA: TGTGCCAGCATAAACACGGATCTCCAAGAGACCCAGTACTTC.

CDR3 sequence (DNA): TGTGCCAGCAGCCAAGATCTGGCAGGGGGATATGGCTACACCTTC. It encodes CASSQDLAGGYGYTF. The chain employs TRBV3-1 and TRBJ1-2; TRBD1 matches 7 bases. The CDR3 totals 15 residues. Unmatched junction bases numbered 6, after V lost 0 bases and J lost 5 bases. Germline V gene sequence: CDR1 LGHDT, CDR2 YNNKEL (reference sequence).

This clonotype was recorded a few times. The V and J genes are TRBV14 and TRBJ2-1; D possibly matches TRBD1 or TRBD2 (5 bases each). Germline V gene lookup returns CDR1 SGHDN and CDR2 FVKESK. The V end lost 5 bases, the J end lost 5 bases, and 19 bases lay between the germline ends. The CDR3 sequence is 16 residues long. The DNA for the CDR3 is TGTGCCAGCAGCTTGAGGGGCGGATTCTATAACAATGAGCAGTTCTTC. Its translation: CASSLRGGFYNNEQFF.